This TCR beta chain was sequenced during a study of T cells in Graves' hyperthyroidism and ophthalmopathy. RNA transcripts provided the source from which TCR beta CDR3 regions were amplified. First-round RT-PCR of the TCR CDR3 relied on the HTBI primer set. TCRdb fed the multiplex PCR reads into MiXCR, producing one record per CDR3 protein. The sample carries hundreds of thousands of distinct CDR3 sequences, around a sixth recorded once. Newly diagnosed patients aged 18 to 65 had hyperthyroidism of under 2 months' duration. Exclusion criteria comprised uncontrolled infection, other autoimmune disease, pregnancy or lactation. Diagnoses rested on clinical symptoms, serum thyroxine and TRAb, thyroid ultrasound and orbital computed tomography. Source material for PBMCs was about 10 ml fresh peripheral blood. The CDR3 is 14 amino acids. The V end lost 5 bases, the J end lost 6 bases, and 16 bases lay between the germline ends. Per the germline V gene, CDR1 is LNHDA and CDR2 is SQIVND (reference sequence).

The receptor's source is a woman aged 18-30 years with Graves' hyperthyroidism that later progressed to Graves' ophthalmopathy. The V call is TRBV19, the J call TRBJ2-5; D perhaps matches TRBD2 (7 bases). The source material was blood. DNA of the CDR3: TGTGCCAGTAGTCCAGGGGCGGGAGTGAAGACCCAGTACTTC. Protein sequence: CASSPGAGVKTQYF.